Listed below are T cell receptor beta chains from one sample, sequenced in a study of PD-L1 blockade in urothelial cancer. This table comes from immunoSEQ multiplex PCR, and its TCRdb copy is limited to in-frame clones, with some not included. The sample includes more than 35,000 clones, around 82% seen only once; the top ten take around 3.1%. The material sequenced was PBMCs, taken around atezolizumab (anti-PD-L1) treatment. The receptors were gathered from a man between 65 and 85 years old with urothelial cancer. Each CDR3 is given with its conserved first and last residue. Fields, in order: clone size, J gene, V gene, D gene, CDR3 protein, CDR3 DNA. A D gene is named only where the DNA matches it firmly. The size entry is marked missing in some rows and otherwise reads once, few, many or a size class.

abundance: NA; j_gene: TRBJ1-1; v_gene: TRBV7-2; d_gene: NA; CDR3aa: CASSLGGDTEAFF; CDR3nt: TGTGCCAGCAGCTTAGGCGGGGACACTGAAGCTTTCTTT
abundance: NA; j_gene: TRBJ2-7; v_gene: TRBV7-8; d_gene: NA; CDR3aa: CASSLGLSVYEQYF; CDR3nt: TGTGCCAGCAGCTTAGGTTTGTCAGTTTACGAGCAGTACTTC
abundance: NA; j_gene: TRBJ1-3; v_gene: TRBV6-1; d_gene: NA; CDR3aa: CASSELANSGNTIYF; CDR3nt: TGTGCCAGCAGTGAATTGGCAAACTCTGGAAACACCATATATTTT
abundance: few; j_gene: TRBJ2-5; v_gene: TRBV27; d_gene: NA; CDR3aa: CASSLRSQETQYF; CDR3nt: TGTGCCAGCAGTTTACGGTCCCAAGAGACCCAGTACTTC
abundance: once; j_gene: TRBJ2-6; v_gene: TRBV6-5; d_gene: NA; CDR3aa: CASRIAAFGANVLTF; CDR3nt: TGTGCCAGCAGGATAGCGGCATTTGGGGCCAACGTCCTGACTTTC
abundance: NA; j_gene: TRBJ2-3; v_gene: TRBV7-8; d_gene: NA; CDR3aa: CASSLLGGGIDTQYF; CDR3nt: TGTGCCAGCAGCCTCCTCGGTGGCGGGATAGATACGCAGTATTTT
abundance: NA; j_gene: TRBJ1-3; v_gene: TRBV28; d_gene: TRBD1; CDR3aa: CASSPPPTGGAGNTIYF; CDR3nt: TGTGCCAGCAGCCCACCCCCGACAGGGGGCGCTGGAAACACCATATATTTT
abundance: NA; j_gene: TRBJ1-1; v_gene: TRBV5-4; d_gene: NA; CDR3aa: CASSPPRGSTEAFF; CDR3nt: TGTGCCAGCAGCCCCCCCCGGGGGTCGACTGAAGCTTTCTTT
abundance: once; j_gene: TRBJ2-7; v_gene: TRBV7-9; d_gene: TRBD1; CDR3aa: CASSLVGGTGVEQYF; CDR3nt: TGTGCCAGCAGCTTAGTTGGGGGGACAGGGGTCGAGCAGTACTTC
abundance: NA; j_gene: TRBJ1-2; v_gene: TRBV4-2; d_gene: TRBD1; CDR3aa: CASSQGGTGLSYGYTF; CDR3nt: TGTGCCAGCAGCCAGGGCGGGACAGGGTTAAGCTATGGCTACACCTTC
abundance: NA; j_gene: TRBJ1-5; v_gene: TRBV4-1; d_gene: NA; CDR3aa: CASSPTTGGNSNQPQHF; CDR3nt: TGCGCCAGCAGCCCTACTACCGGAGGGAATAGCAATCAGCCCCAGCATTTT
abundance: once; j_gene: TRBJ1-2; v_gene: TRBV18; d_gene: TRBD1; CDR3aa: CASSPPGRGYGYTF; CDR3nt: TGTGCCAGCTCACCTCCGGGCAGGGGGTATGGCTACACCTTC
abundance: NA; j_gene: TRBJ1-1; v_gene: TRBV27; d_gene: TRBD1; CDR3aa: CASSRAGGGTEAFF; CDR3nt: TGTGCCAGCAGTCGGGCAGGGGGCGGTACTGAAGCTTTCTTT
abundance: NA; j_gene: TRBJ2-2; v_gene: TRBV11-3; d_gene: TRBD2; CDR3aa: CASSPAGRGAGELFF; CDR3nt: TGTGCCAGCAGCCCAGCGGGGCGGGGTGCCGGGGAGCTGTTTTTT
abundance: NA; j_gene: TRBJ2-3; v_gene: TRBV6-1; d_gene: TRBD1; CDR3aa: CASADRGGTDTQYF; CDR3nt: TGTGCCAGTGCCGACAGGGGAGGCACAGATACGCAGTATTTT
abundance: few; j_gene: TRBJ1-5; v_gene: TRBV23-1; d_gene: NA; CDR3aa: CASSQSLPSSNQPQHF; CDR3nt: TGCGCCAGCAGTCAATCCCTTCCCTCTAGCAATCAGCCCCAGCATTTT
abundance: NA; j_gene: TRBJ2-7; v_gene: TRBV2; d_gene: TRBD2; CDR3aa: CAGRLAGSSYEQYF; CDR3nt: TGTGCCGGTCGACTAGCGGGGTCCTCCTACGAGCAGTACTTC
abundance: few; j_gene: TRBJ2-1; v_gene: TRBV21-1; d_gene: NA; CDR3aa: CASSQGRGGEQFF; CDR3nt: TGTGCCAGCTCCCAGGGCCGGGGAGGAGAGCAGTTCTTC
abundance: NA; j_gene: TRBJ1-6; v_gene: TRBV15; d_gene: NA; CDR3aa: CATSREVGRNSPLHF; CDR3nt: TGTGCCACCAGCAGAGAGGTTGGCCGTAATTCACCCCTCCACTTT
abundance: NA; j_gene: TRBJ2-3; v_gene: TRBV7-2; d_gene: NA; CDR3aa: CASSPRTLHAQYF; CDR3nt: TGTGCCAGCAGCCCCCGGACTCTACATGCGCAGTATTTT
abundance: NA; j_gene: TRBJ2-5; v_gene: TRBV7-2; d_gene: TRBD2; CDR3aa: CASSRREGPQETQYF; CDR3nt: TGTGCCAGCAGCCGCCGGGAGGGGCCACAAGAGACCCAGTACTTC
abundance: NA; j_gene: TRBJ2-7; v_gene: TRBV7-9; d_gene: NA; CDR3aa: CASRSGSGYEQYF; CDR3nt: TGTGCCAGCAGGTCCGGGTCGGGCTACGAGCAGTACTTC
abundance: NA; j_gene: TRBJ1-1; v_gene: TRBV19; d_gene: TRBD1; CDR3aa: CASSIPGTGKAFF; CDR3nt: TGTGCCAGTAGTATCCCCGGGACAGGGAAAGCTTTCTTT
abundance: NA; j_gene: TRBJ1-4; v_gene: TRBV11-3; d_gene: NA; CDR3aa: CASSLDRTVSNEKLFF; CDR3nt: TGTGCCAGCAGCTTAGATCGGACAGTTTCTAATGAAAAACTGTTTTTT
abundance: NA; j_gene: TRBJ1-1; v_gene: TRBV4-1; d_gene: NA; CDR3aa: CASSQVLPGGQGNTEAFF; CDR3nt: TGCGCCAGCAGCCAAGTTCTCCCGGGGGGCCAAGGGAACACTGAAGCTTTCTTT
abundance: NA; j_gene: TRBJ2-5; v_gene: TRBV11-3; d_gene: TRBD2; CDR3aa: CASSRGLAETQYF; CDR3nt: TGTGCCAGCAGCAGGGGACTAGCTGAGACCCAGTACTTC
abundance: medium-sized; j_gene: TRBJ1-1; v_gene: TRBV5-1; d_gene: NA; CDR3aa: CASSYRNRNTEAFF; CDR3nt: TGCGCCAGCAGCTACAGGAACAGGAACACTGAAGCTTTCTTT
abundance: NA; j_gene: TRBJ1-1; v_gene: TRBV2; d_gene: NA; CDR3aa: CASSSRAKAEAFF; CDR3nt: TGTGCCAGCAGTTCCAGGGCGAAGGCTGAAGCTTTCTTT
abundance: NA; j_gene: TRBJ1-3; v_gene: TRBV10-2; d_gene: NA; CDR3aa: CASSESGAMSGNTIYF; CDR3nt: TGCGCCAGCAGTGAGTCGGGAGCAATGTCTGGAAACACCATATATTTT
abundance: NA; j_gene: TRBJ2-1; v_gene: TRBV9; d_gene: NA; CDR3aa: CASSVQGGGYNEQFF; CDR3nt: TGTGCCAGCAGCGTCCAGGGGGGTGGCTACAATGAGCAGTTCTTC
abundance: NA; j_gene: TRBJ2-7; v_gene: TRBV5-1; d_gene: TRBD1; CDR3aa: CASSVTGDSYEQYF; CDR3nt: TGCGCCAGCAGCGTGACAGGGGACAGCTACGAGCAGTACTTC
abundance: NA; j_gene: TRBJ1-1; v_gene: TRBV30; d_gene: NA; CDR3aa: CASIFPFGRTEAFF; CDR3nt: TGTGCCTCCATTTTCCCATTTGGGCGCACTGAAGCTTTCTTT
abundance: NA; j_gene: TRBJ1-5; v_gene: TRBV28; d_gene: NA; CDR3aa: CASRLTGTLRSNQPQHF; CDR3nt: TGTGCCAGCAGGCTAACCGGGACACTTAGAAGCAATCAGCCCCAGCATTTT
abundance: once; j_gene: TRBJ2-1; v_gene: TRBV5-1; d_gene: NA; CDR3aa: CASSLVGSSYNEQFF; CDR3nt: TGCGCCAGCAGCTTGGTAGGGAGCTCCTACAATGAGCAGTTCTTC
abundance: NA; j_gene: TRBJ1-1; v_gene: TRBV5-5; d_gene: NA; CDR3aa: CASAWSLNTEAFF; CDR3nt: TGTGCCAGCGCCTGGAGCTTGAACACTGAAGCTTTCTTT
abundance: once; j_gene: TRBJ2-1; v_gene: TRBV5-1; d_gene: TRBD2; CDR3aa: CASSPGTSSYNEQFF; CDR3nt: TGCGCCAGCAGCCCCGGGACTAGCAGCTACAATGAGCAGTTCTTC